One and the same sample provided the 3 T cell receptor beta chains below, sequenced in a study of cytomegalovirus exposure and HLA in healthy donors. The PCR had 60 Vbeta and 13 Jbeta primers. Clones were read by immunoSEQ multiplex PCR, and TCRdb kept only the in-frame ones, dropping some. The sample lists about 110,000 clones, 70% to 85% occurring once. Specimen: PBMCs. The receptors come from a woman between 18 and 29 years old in good health and CMV-seronegative.

The chain couples TRBV27 to TRBJ2-3, with 8 positions matching TRBD2. Germline V gene sequence: CDR1 MNHEY, CDR2 SMNVEV (reference sequence). Trimming removed 6 bases from V and 7 bases from J; junction bases left unmatched: 9. The CDR3 consists of 14 residues. In nucleotides, the CDR3 is TGTGCCAGCAGCGGACTAGCCTCCGTTTATACGCAGTATTTT. Residues: CASSGLASVYTQYF.

The CDR3 loop reads CASSPIGHVNTEAFF. The CDR3 DNA is TGTGCCAGCAGCCCTATTGGACATGTTAACACTGAAGCTTTCTTT. V is TRBV14 and J is TRBJ1-1, with D possibly being TRBD1 (5 bases). The CDR3 is made up of 15 amino acids. The V end lost 4 bases, the J end lost 2 bases, and 14 bases lay between the germline ends. Looked up from germline, CDR1 is SGHDN and CDR2 is FVKESK.

The chain is built from TRBV5-1 and TRBJ2-3; no reliable D call. This CDR3 comprises 14 residues. The germline V and J ends were trimmed by 4 bases and 3 bases, with 12 bases remaining between them. From germline, CDR1 is SGHRS and CDR2 YFSETQ. In nucleotides, the CDR3 is TGCGCCAGCAGCCCCCCTACCCCAACAGATACGCAGTATTTT. It encodes CASSPPTPTDTQYF.